The 21 T cell receptor beta chains reported below all come from one sample, sequenced in a study of T cells in localized non-small cell lung cancer. This table comes from immunoSEQ multiplex PCR, and its TCRdb copy is limited to in-frame clones, with some not included. There are around 23,000 clones in the sample; roughly 87% occur only once, and 25% to 30% lies in the top ten. The sequencing used peripheral blood mononuclear cells, collected before any cancer treatment. The source is a male donor aged 60 or over with stage II lung adenocarcinoma.

V gene TRBV28 combines with J gene TRBJ2-7, with D possibly matching TRBD2 (6 bases). Germline CDR1 MDHEN, CDR2 SYDVKM. The CDR3 has 13 residues. Trimming took 5 bases from V and 12 from J, leaving 20 bases between them. The CDR3 is CASSNPGGAGRYF. Written as DNA, the CDR3 is TGTGCCAGCAGTAACCCAGGAGGAGCGGGCAGGTACTTC.

This clone occurred once. The V and J genes are TRBV28 and TRBJ1-3; weak D call: TRBD1 (5 bases). Trimming left V 1 base short and J 8 bases short, with 12 bases between. CDR1 is MDHEN and CDR2 is SYDVKM in the germline V gene. The CDR3 runs to 14 residues. CDR3 DNA sequence: TGTGCCAGCAGTTTATTGGGGCGGCCGGACACCATATATTTT. This encodes CASSLLGRPDTIYF.

In its sample, this clone was seen a few times. The chain is built from TRBV19 and TRBJ1-2, with 10 bases that match TRBD1. The CDR3 spans 17 residues. The V gene's germline CDR1 is LNHDA and CDR2 SQIVND (reference sequence). CDR3 nucleotides: TGTGCTAGCGGTGGGGCAAGGGACAGGGGCCGGTTAGGAGGCTACACCTTC. This gives the protein CASGGARDRGRLGGYTF.

The V and J genes are TRBV6-5 and TRBJ1-2; weak D call: TRBD1 (6 bases). V lost 2 bases, J lost 9 bases, and 7 bases lay in between. Germline CDR1 is MNHEY and CDR2 is SVGAGI. The CDR3 length is 11 residues. Written as DNA, the CDR3 is TGTGCCAGCAGTTACCAGGGGCGCTACACCTTC. Its protein product is CASSYQGRYTF.

This chain connects TRBV6-5 to TRBJ2-3; D might be TRBD1 (5 bases). This CDR3 region has 15 residues. Germline loops: CDR1 MNHEY, CDR2 SVGAGI. V was cut by 5 bases and J by 1 base, with 13 bases left in between. This CDR3 reads CASSARVPRTDTQYF. The CDR3 DNA reads as TGTGCCAGCAGTGCCAGGGTGCCCCGCACAGATACGCAGTATTTT.

This clone was seen a handful of times. V and J are TRBV28 and TRBJ1-1; D is perhaps TRBD1 (5 bases). With 10 bases removed from V and 1 base from J, the gap between germline ends came to 7 bases. CDR1 is MDHEN, CDR2 SYDVKM, per germline. The CDR3 totals 11 residues. The DNA for the CDR3 is TGTGCCACTCAGGGGAACACTGAAGCTTTCTTT. The encoded protein is CATQGNTEAFF.

This clone was counted only a few times. The chain carries TRBV6-6 and TRBJ2-5; no clear D gene. CDR1 and CDR2 (germline): MNHNY, SVGAGI (reference sequence). The length of the CDR3 is 14 residues. The germline V and J ends were trimmed by 8 bases and 4 bases, with 17 bases remaining between them. The CDR3 nucleotides are TGTGCCAGCGCCTTAGGCCCGAATGCAGAGACCCAGTACTTC. As protein: CASALGPNAETQYF.

A note on this clone: A read error may account for a junction end that differs from germline. This chain connects TRBV7-9 to TRBJ2-5, with D possibly matching TRBD2 (7 bases). Germline assignment: CDR1 SEHNR and CDR2 FQNEAQ (reference sequence). This CDR3 is 12 amino acids long. CDR3 bases: TGCCCTAGGGGGGGTTTACAAGAGACCCAGTACTTC. This gives the protein CPRGGLQETQYF.

This clone has only a few counts. V is TRBV28 and J is TRBJ1-2; no clear D. The CDR3 totals 11 residues. CDR1 MDHEN and CDR2 SYDVKM come from the germline V gene. Trimming pared 5 bases from V and 4 bases from J, leaving 5 bases between. In DNA, the CDR3 is TGTGCCAGCAGTCGGGCCTATGGCTACACCTTC. Its protein is CASSRAYGYTF.

The chain recombines TRBV28 with TRBJ2-3, with 13 bases lining up with TRBD2. This CDR3 is built from 16 residues. Looked up from germline, CDR1 is MDHEN and CDR2 is SYDVKM. V was clipped by 6 bases and J by 3 bases; unmatched bases: 6. The CDR3 DNA is TGTGCCAGCAGCCGGGGACTAGCGGGAAGAACAGATACGCAGTATTTT. Its translation: CASSRGLAGRTDTQYF.

The chain has TRBV28 and TRBJ1-2; D not certain. There are 12 residues in the CDR3. Deletions cut 5 bases from V and 4 bases from J, with 8 bases between. CDR1 is MDHEN, CDR2 SYDVKM, per germline. CDR3 sequence (DNA): TGTGCCAGCAGTATCAAGGGCTATGGCTACACCTTC. It is translated as CASSIKGYGYTF.

This rearrangement joins TRBV27 to TRBJ2-7; D possibly matches TRBD1 or TRBD2 (5 bases each). The CDR3 has 15 amino acids. CDR1 and CDR2 (germline): MNHEY, SMNVEV (reference sequence). V was shortened by 1 base and J by 2 bases, with 12 bases between the two germline ends. For the CDR3, the DNA is TGTGCCAGCAGTTTATATTGGGACCAAACCTACGAGCAGTACTTC. Amino acids: CASSLYWDQTYEQYF.

In its sample, this clone was seen once. The chain has TRBV2 and TRBJ2-1, with 13 bases identical to TRBD2. This CDR3 is 16 amino acids long. J lost 9 bases, V lost 6 bases, and 11 bases had no gene match. The germline V gene has CDR1 SNHLY and CDR2 FYNNEI. Here the CDR3 reads CASRPELAGGPGEQFF. CDR3 DNA sequence: TGTGCCAGCAGGCCCGAACTAGCGGGAGGGCCCGGTGAGCAGTTCTTC. Full variable domain (rest looked up from reference TRBV2 and TRBJ2-1): EPEVTQTPSHQVTQMGQEVILRCVPISNHLYFYWYRQILGQKVEFLVSFYNNEISEKSEIFDDQFSVERPDGSNFTLKIRSTKLEDSAMYFCASRPELAGGPGEQFFGPGTRLTVL.

The chain uses TRBV5-8 and TRBJ2-3; tentatively, D is TRBD1 (6 bases). V lost 0 bases and J 2 bases, leaving 16 bases between the germline ends. The CDR3 contains 17 residues. Germline loops: CDR1 SGHTS, CDR2 YDEGEE. The CDR3 region is CASSLGRQAIATDTQYF. CDR3 coding DNA: TGTGCCAGCAGCTTGGGGAGACAGGCAATAGCCACAGATACGCAGTATTTT.

By frequency in the sample, this clone is medium-sized. V usage is TRBV5-1 and J usage is TRBJ1-5; D is undetermined. This CDR3 has 15 amino acids. Between the trimmed V and J ends, which lost 0 bases and 4 bases, there was a span of 11 bases. Germline values: CDR1 SGHRS, CDR2 YFSETQ. CDR3: CASSLDRAPNQPQHF. The CDR3 DNA reads as TGCGCCAGCAGCTTGGACCGAGCGCCAAATCAGCCCCAGCATTTT.

V gene TRBV2 combines with J gene TRBJ1-4; the match to TRBD1 covers 8 bases. CDR3 size: 12 residues. The V gene's germline CDR1 is SNHLY and CDR2 FYNNEI. V trimming: 3 bases; J trimming: 9 bases; junction bases outside the gene matches: 0. The CDR3 sequence: CASSDRGQKLFF. The CDR3 DNA reads TGTGCCAGCAGTGACAGGGGGCAAAAACTGTTTTTT.

The V and J genes are TRBV28 and TRBJ1-1; D not resolved. Germline V gives CDR1 MDHEN, CDR2 SYDVKM. The CDR3 consists of 11 residues. V lost 7 bases and J lost 1, with 4 bases in between. The CDR3 region is CASKRNTEAFF. CDR3 sequence (DNA): TGTGCCAGCAAGCGGAACACTGAAGCTTTCTTT.

This chain links TRBV4-2 with TRBJ2-1, with TRBD1 as a possible D gene (7 bases). Deletions cut 3 bases from V and 3 bases from J, with 12 bases between. This CDR3 comprises 15 residues. Germline values: CDR1 LGHNA, CDR2 YNFKEQ. The chain's CDR3 is CASSQQGGLYNEQFF. In DNA form, the CDR3 reads TGTGCCAGCAGCCAGCAGGGGGGACTCTACAATGAGCAGTTCTTC.

V is TRBV7-9 and J is TRBJ2-1; 12 bases map to TRBD2. Per germline, CDR1 SEHNR and CDR2 FQNEAQ (reference sequence). V dropped 0 bases and J dropped 8; count of bases not matched to a gene: 11. CDR3 length: 18 amino acids. The CDR3 region has the DNA TGTGCCAGCAGCTTAGCGATAGGACTAGCGGGAAATCTCGATGAGCAGTTCTTC. Protein sequence: CASSLAIGLAGNLDEQFF.

The chain uses TRBV15 and TRBJ2-7; D perhaps matches TRBD2 (5 bases). Trimming took 8 bases from V and 7 from J, leaving 21 bases between them. The CDR3 sequence is 14 residues long. The germline V gene encodes CDR1 LNHNV and CDR2 YYDKDF (reference sequence). The CDR3 sequence: CATARDSASREQYF. DNA for the CDR3: TGTGCCACCGCCCGGGATTCCGCATCTCGGGAGCAGTACTTC.

Concerning this clone: In the same sample, other DNA sequences code for this CDR3. The chain links TRBV11-2 to TRBJ2-7, with 7 nucleotides matching TRBD1. The germline CDR1 and CDR2 sequences are SGHAT and FQNNGV. Losses at the gene ends were 5 bases for V and 5 bases for J; bases not matched to a gene: 9. The CDR3 runs to 14 residues. The CDR3 bases are TGTGCCAGCAGCCGTACGGGACAGTCGGACGAGCAGTACTTC. Translation: CASSRTGQSDEQYF.